Presented here are 28 T cell receptor beta chains from one specimen sequenced in a study of T cell responses to AZD1222 COVID-19 vaccine. Assay used: immunoSEQ multiplex PCR; TCRdb lists only in-frame clones, some missing. The sample yields around 100,000 clones, roughly four fifths seen once. Specimen: peripheral blood, collected on day 0 of AZD1222 vaccination. All receptors come from an adult in good health.

CDR3 loop: CASSRSSGSTDTQYF. The CDR3 DNA sequence: TGCGCCAGCAGCCGTAGTAGCGGGAGCACAGATACGCAGTATTTT. The V gene is TRBV4-3, the J gene TRBJ2-3; 7 bases fit TRBD2. Per germline, CDR1 LGHNA and CDR2 YSLEER. Losses at the gene ends were 4 bases for V and 0 bases for J; bases not matched to a gene: 4. The CDR3 has 15 amino acids.

With regard to this clone: The junction shows a germline mismatch at one end, possibly a read error. The genes are TRBV2 and TRBJ2-7, with D possibly matching TRBD1 (6 bases). The CDR3 contains 14 residues. Germline CDR1 reads SNHLY; CDR2 reads FYNNEI. The chain's CDR3 is CASSEALLGTPRRF. The CDR3 nucleotides are TGTGCCAGCAGTGAAGCGCTTCTCGGGACACCGCGTCGCTTC.

The chain carries TRBV3-1 (or the pseudogene TRBV3-2) and TRBJ2-3; D tentatively fits TRBD1 or TRBD2 (5 bases each). CDR3 size: 16 residues. V shed 0 bases and J shed 2 bases, with 12 bases lying between them. The germline CDR1 and CDR2 sequences are LGHDT and YNNKEL (reference sequence). The CDR3 loop reads CASSQDKRGYTDTQYF. The CDR3 DNA reads as TGTGCCAGCAGCCAAGATAAACGGGGCTACACAGATACGCAGTATTTT.

This chain uses TRBV10-3 with TRBJ1-2; no clear D. This CDR3 has 12 residues. Germline CDR1 ENHRY, CDR2 SYGVKD. The V end was cut by 3 bases, the J end by 4 bases, with 6 bases between. This CDR3 is CAISDSFYGYTF. In DNA, the CDR3 is TGTGCCATCAGTGACTCTTTCTATGGCTACACCTTC.

The J gene is TRBJ2-1, the V gene TRBV5-6; TRBD2 matches at 11 bases. From germline, CDR1 is SGHDT and CDR2 YYEEEE. The CDR3 runs 15 residues. The V and J ends lost 0 bases and 4 bases, in that order; junction bases with no gene match: 0. CDR3 loop: CASSLGLAGYNEQFF. The CDR3 DNA reads as TGTGCCAGCAGCTTGGGACTAGCGGGATACAATGAGCAGTTCTTC.

The rearrangement uses TRBV7-2 and TRBJ2-7; either TRBD1 or TRBD2 may supply D (5 bases each). V was cut by 2 bases and J by 0 bases, with 14 bases left in between. Germline values: CDR1 SGHTA, CDR2 FQGNSA. The CDR3 has 16 amino acids. The CDR3 region is CASSLRGWGSSYEQYF. The CDR3 DNA reads as TGTGCCAGCAGCTTAAGAGGGTGGGGCAGCTCCTACGAGCAGTACTTC.

The chain couples TRBV7-3 to TRBJ2-7; a weak D match, TRBD2 (5 bases). The CDR3 is 15 amino acids. Germline lookup yields CDR1 SGHTA and CDR2 FQGTGA. Between the trimmed V and J ends, which lost 3 bases and 4 bases, there was a span of 16 bases. CDR3 region: CASSFYPGPGYEQYF. CDR3 nucleotide sequence: TGTGCCAGCAGCTTTTACCCTGGACCGGGATACGAGCAGTACTTC.

The chain combines TRBV6-2 or TRBV6-3 with TRBJ1-5, with a possible D match to TRBD1 (6 bases). V was clipped by 0 bases and J by 5 bases, with 14 bases between them. The length of the CDR3 is 16 residues. Germline values: CDR1 MNHEY, CDR2 SVGEGT. The CDR3 region is CASSYSGGPRDQPQHF. CDR3 DNA sequence: TGTGCCAGCAGTTACTCGGGGGGGCCAAGGGATCAGCCCCAGCATTTT.

The chain recombines TRBV13 with TRBJ1-5; maybe TRBD1 (6 bases). Trimming removed 0 bases from V and 9 bases from J, with 18 bases in between. The germline V gene has CDR1 PRHDT and CDR2 FYEKMQ (reference sequence). The CDR3 covers 16 residues. CDR3 DNA: TGTGCCAGCAGCTTAGGCCAGGGGACACTTCAAGGGCCCCAGCATTTT. Translation gives CASSLGQGTLQGPQHF.

The CDR3 loop reads CASSPPAQGDTGELFF. CDR3 nucleotides: TGTGCCAGCTCACCACCTGCCCAGGGGGACACCGGGGAGCTGTTTTTT. The chain has TRBV18 and TRBJ2-2, with TRBD1 identical over 7 bases. Germline assignment: CDR1 KGHSH and CDR2 LQKENI. The CDR3 consists of 16 residues. Trimming removed 0 bases from V and 3 bases from J; junction bases left unmatched: 4. The variable domain in full, completed from reference TRBV18 and TRBJ2-2, reads NAGVMQNPRHLVRRRGQEARLRCSPMKGHSHVYWYRQLPEEGLKFMVYLQKENIIDESGMPKERFSAEFPKEGPSILRIQQVVRGDSAAYFCASSPPAQGDTGELFFGEGSRLTVL.

This clone was counted only a few times. This chain uses TRBV28 with TRBJ1-6; no clear D. CDR1 is MDHEN, CDR2 SYDVKM, per germline. V gave up 6 bases and J gave up 4 bases, with 16 bases separating them. The CDR3 consists of 16 residues. The DNA of the CDR3 is TGTGCCAGCAGCCTCTTGGGCGGACGGTATAATTCACCCCTCCACTTT. As protein: CASSLLGGRYNSPLHF.

The J gene is TRBJ1-4, the V gene TRBV6-1; 7 bases align to TRBD1. The trim removed 0 bases at V and 5 bases at J, leaving 3 bases unmatched. There are 15 residues in the CDR3. Germline assignment: CDR1 MNHNS and CDR2 SASEGT. The CDR3: CASSEALTGNEKLFF. Here the CDR3 DNA reads TGTGCCAGCAGTGAAGCCCTGACAGGGAATGAAAAACTGTTTTTT.

The CDR3 spells CASSYRSEQYF. The CDR3 bases are TGTGCCAGCAGTTACAGATCCGAGCAGTACTTC. J is TRBJ2-7 and V is TRBV6-6; the D is unclear. Germline V CDR1 and CDR2: MNHNY, SVGAGI (reference sequence). This CDR3 is built from 11 residues. The V end was cut by 2 bases, the J end by 6 bases, with 5 bases between.

The V and J genes are TRBV6-2 or TRBV6-3 and TRBJ1-5; D might be TRBD1 (5 bases). V was shortened by 2 bases and J by 0 bases, with 8 bases between the two germline ends. CDR3 length: 15 residues. Germline CDR1 and CDR2: MNHEY and SVGEGT. The chain's CDR3 is CASSYGGTSNQPQHF. The CDR3 DNA sequence: TGTGCCAGCAGTTACGGGGGAACTAGCAATCAGCCCCAGCATTTT.

The CDR3: CASSFWAETGELFF. Here the CDR3 DNA reads TGTGCCAGCAGCTTTTGGGCGGAGACCGGGGAGCTGTTTTTT. The chain combines TRBV7-9 with TRBJ2-2; D is unresolved. Germline CDR1 is SEHNR and CDR2 is FQNEAQ (reference sequence). The CDR3 sequence is 14 residues long. V gave up 3 bases and J gave up 5 bases, with 10 bases separating them. The variable domain in full, with the rest retrieved from reference TRBV7-9 and TRBJ2-2, is DTGVSQNPRHKITKRGQNVTFRCDPISEHNRLYWYRQTLGQGPEFLTYFQNEAQLEKSRLLSDRFSAERPKGSFSTLEIQRTEQGDSAMYLCASSFWAETGELFFGEGSRLTVL.

This clone was recorded a few times. The gene calls are TRBV14 and TRBJ1-2, with no clear D. V was clipped by 4 bases and J by 11 bases, with 17 bases between them. Germline V CDR1 and CDR2: SGHDN, FVKESK. The CDR3 is made up of 13 amino acids. The CDR3 coding sequence is TGTGCCAGCAGCCCAAGAGAAACAGATCCTTACACCTTC. It encodes CASSPRETDPYTF.

This clone turned up a few times. This chain links TRBV18 with TRBJ2-2; D uncertain. The V and J ends lost 2 bases and 1 base respectively, with 2 bases between them. The CDR3 runs 13 residues. Germline V gene data show CDR1 as KGHSH and CDR2 as LQKENI. The CDR3 sequence: CASSPENTGELFF. Written as DNA, the CDR3 is TGTGCCAGCTCACCAGAGAACACCGGGGAGCTGTTTTTT.

V and J are TRBV7-3 and TRBJ2-1; D is possibly TRBD1 (6 bases). V shed 4 bases and J shed 5 bases, with 6 bases lying between them. CDR1 and CDR2 from the germline V gene are SGHTA and FQGTGA. This CDR3 is 12 amino acids long. CDR3 region: CASSYRDNEQFF. For the CDR3, the DNA is TGTGCCAGCAGCTACAGGGACAATGAGCAGTTCTTC.

V and J are TRBV11-3 and TRBJ2-5; D unclear. The CDR3 is 12 amino acids. V was shortened by 0 bases and J by 5 bases, with 4 bases between the two germline ends. Germline-derived CDR1 and CDR2 are SGHNT and YENEEA. Here the CDR3 reads CASSLDLETQYF. CDR3 nucleotide sequence: TGTGCCAGCAGCTTAGATCTGGAGACCCAGTACTTC. The full variable domain, in which reference TRBV11-3 and TRBJ2-5 provide the parts outside the CDR3, is EAGVVQSPRYKIIEKKQPVAFWCNPISGHNTLYWYLQNLGQGPELLIRYENEEAVDDSQLPKDRFSAERLKGVDSTLKIQPAELGDSAVYLCASSLDLETQYFGPGTRLLVL.

This clone was seen a few times. J is TRBJ1-1 and V is TRBV11-1, with unresolved D. CDR3 size: 12 residues. The ends were cut back, 3 bases at V and 7 bases at J, with 9 bases in the middle. CDR1 SGHAT and CDR2 FQDESV come from the germline V gene (reference sequence). CDR3 residues: CASSFGVNEAFF. In DNA form, the CDR3 reads TGTGCCAGCAGCTTTGGAGTAAATGAAGCTTTCTTT.

The genes are TRBV5-4 and TRBJ2-7; no clear D gene. Per germline, CDR1 SGHNT and CDR2 YYREEE (reference sequence). V lost 5 bases and J lost 3, with 12 bases in between. This CDR3 has 13 residues. CDR3 sequence: CASSLTSVYEQYF. The CDR3 region has the DNA TGTGCCAGCAGTCTAACAAGCGTCTACGAGCAGTACTTC.

The CDR3, as DNA: TGTGCCATCAGTGGCGGGACAGGGCGATTCTCTGGGGCCAACGTCCTGACTTTC. It encodes CAISGGTGRFSGANVLTF. This rearrangement joins TRBV10-3 to TRBJ2-6, with 9 bases matching TRBD1. The V gene end was trimmed by 4 bases and the J gene end by 0 bases; junction bases not matched to a gene: 7. The germline CDR1 and CDR2 sequences are ENHRY and SYGVKD. The CDR3 spans 18 residues.

The sample holds one count of this clone. This chain links TRBV4-1 with TRBJ2-7; D possibly corresponds to TRBD2 (6 bases). CDR3 length equals 13 residues. Germline lookup yields CDR1 MGHRA and CDR2 YSYEKL. Trimming shortened V by 0 bases and J by 9 bases, and 12 bases separated the two germline ends. CDR3 DNA: TGCGCCAGCAGCCAAGAGGGCGCGGAGGGGCAGTACTTC. It yields the protein CASSQEGAEGQYF.

CDR3 nucleotides: TGTGCCAGCATTACAGGACAGATTAATAGGGGCTACACCTTC. This gives the protein CASITGQINRGYTF. V and J are TRBV6-5 and TRBJ1-2; D might be TRBD1 (6 bases). From germline, CDR1 is MNHEY and CDR2 SVGAGI. Trimming shortened V by 7 bases and J by 8 bases, and 20 bases separated the two germline ends. CDR3 size: 14 residues.

V is TRBV7-2 and J is TRBJ1-5; no reliable D call. The CDR3 consists of 15 residues. V was trimmed by 5 bases and J by 2 bases, leaving 13 bases between them. The germline V gene has CDR1 SGHTA and CDR2 FQGNSA. As DNA, the CDR3 is TGTGCCAGCAGCCCCCGGTGGAGGGGCAATCAGCCCCAGCATTTT. Protein product: CASSPRWRGNQPQHF.

The chain recombines TRBV3-1 (or the pseudogene TRBV3-2) with TRBJ1-1; 11 nucleotides match TRBD1. CDR1 is LGHDT and CDR2 is YNNKEL in the germline V gene (reference sequence). The CDR3 is 14 residues long. Losses at the gene ends were 2 bases for V and 7 bases for J; bases not matched to a gene: 3. This CDR3 is CASSQPGTGGEAFF. The CDR3 bases are TGTGCCAGCAGCCAACCCGGGACAGGGGGTGAAGCTTTCTTT.

This clone was picked up one time. The V and J genes are TRBV28 and TRBJ1-5, with TRBD1 identical over 9 bases. There are 15 residues in the CDR3. With V trimmed by 9 bases and J by 7 bases, 13 bases remained unmatched. In germline, CDR1 is MDHEN, CDR2 SYDVKM. The CDR3 nucleotides are TGTGCCAGTCTTTGGGGGACAGGGATGGGGCAGCCCCAGCATTTT. Translated, it gives CASLWGTGMGQPQHF.

V gene TRBV29-1 combines with J gene TRBJ1-4, with D perhaps TRBD1 (5 bases). The V gene lost 6 bases and the J gene lost 3 bases, with 11 bases spanning the gap. The germline gives CDR1 SQVTM, CDR2 ANQGSEA. The CDR3 has 13 residues. The CDR3 is CSVGGVANEKLFF. CDR3 DNA: TGCAGCGTGGGGGGGGTTGCTAATGAAAAACTGTTTTTT.